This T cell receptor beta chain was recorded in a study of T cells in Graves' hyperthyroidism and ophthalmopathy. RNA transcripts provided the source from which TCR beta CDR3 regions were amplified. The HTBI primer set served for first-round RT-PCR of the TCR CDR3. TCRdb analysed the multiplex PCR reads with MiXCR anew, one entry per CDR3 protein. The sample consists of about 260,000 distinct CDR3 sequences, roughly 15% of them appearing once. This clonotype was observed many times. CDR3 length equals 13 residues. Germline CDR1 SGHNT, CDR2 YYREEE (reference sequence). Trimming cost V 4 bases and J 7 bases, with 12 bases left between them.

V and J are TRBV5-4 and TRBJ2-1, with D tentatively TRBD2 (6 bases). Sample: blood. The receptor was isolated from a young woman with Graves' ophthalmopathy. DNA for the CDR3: TGTGCCAGCAGCCAGACTAGGAAGAATGAGCAGTTCTTC. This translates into CASSQTRKNEQFF.